This passage covers 30 T cell receptor beta chains from one sample sequenced in a study of T cell responses to AZD1222 COVID-19 vaccine. Only in-frame clones appear in the TCRdb table, and some are missing; sequencing was by immunoSEQ multiplex PCR. Here the sample spans about 110,000 clones, around 89% being singletons. Sequences were derived from peripheral blood, sampled 28 days after the second AZD1222 dose. These receptors were collected from an adult who received the AZD1222 COVID-19 vaccine.

CDR3 in amino acids: CASSLYVTGPNQPQHF. As DNA, the CDR3 is TGTGCCAGCAGCCTTTACGTGACAGGGCCGAATCAGCCCCAGCATTTT. The rearrangement links TRBV6-2 or TRBV6-3 to TRBJ1-5; 7 bases agree with TRBD1. There are 16 residues in the CDR3. The V gene end was trimmed by 6 bases and the J gene end by 4 bases; junction bases not matched to a gene: 12. In germline, CDR1 is MNHEY, CDR2 SVGEGT.

In the case of this clone: The germline gene is not matched at one end of the junction; a read error may be the cause. V gene TRBV9 combines with J gene TRBJ1-3, with no clear D. This CDR3 has 14 amino acids. Germline CDR1 and CDR2: SGDLS and YYNGEE. The CDR3 nucleotides are TGTGCCAGCAGCGCGGACCTACTTGGAGACACCATATATTTT. It is translated as CASSADLLGDTIYF.

The CDR3 coding sequence is TGTGCCATCAGTGTTAATCGGGACGAGCAGTACTTC. Translation gives CAISVNRDEQYF. J is TRBJ2-7 and V is TRBV10-3; D gene unclear. The V end was cut by 4 bases, the J end by 5 bases, with 9 bases between. This CDR3 has 12 residues. Germline CDR1 ENHRY, CDR2 SYGVKD.

The chain couples TRBV5-1 to TRBJ2-5; 13 bases are shared with TRBD2. The CDR3 runs 16 residues. Germline V gives CDR1 SGHRS, CDR2 YFSETQ. V was clipped by 5 bases and J by 2 bases; unmatched bases: 6. The CDR3: CASSLGLAGAQETQYF. The CDR3 region has the DNA TGCGCCAGCAGTCTAGGACTAGCGGGGGCACAAGAGACCCAGTACTTC.

V and J are TRBV9 and TRBJ1-6, with D possibly being TRBD1 (5 bases). The germline CDR1 and CDR2 sequences are SGDLS and YYNGEE. The CDR3 totals 16 residues. V lost 4 bases, J lost 10 bases, and 21 bases lay in between. The CDR3 loop is CASSHPQGRAGSPLHF. As DNA, the CDR3 is TGTGCCAGCAGCCACCCCCAGGGCAGGGCAGGATCACCCCTCCACTTT.

The V call is TRBV27, the J call TRBJ1-1; D is uncertain. The germline gives CDR1 MNHEY, CDR2 SMNVEV (reference sequence). Deletions cut 4 bases from V and 0 bases from J, with 6 bases between. CDR3 length: 13 amino acids. The CDR3 DNA reads as TGTGCCAGCAGTTCGACCGTGAACACTGAAGCTTTCTTT. It codes for CASSSTVNTEAFF.

The CDR3 nucleotides read TGCGCCAGCAGCTTAAGGACAGCCACGGGAAACACCATATATTTT. As protein: CASSLRTATGNTIYF. The chain links TRBV5-1 to TRBJ1-3, with D perhaps TRBD1 (6 bases). Germline V lookup: CDR1 SGHRS, CDR2 YFSETQ. Trimming left V 2 bases short and J 4 bases short, with 13 bases between. The CDR3 contains 15 residues.

This chain joins TRBV6-2 or TRBV6-3 and TRBJ2-4; TRBD2 might be the D (6 bases). Germline-derived CDR1 and CDR2 are MNHEY and SVGEGT. This CDR3 has 16 residues. V lost 4 bases and J lost 2, with 15 bases in between. The CDR3 sequence is CASSLVDGGSKNIQYF. The CDR3 nucleotides read TGTGCCAGCAGTTTGGTAGATGGGGGGTCCAAAAACATTCAGTACTTC.

The V and J genes are TRBV19 and TRBJ2-7, with D perhaps assigned TRBD1 or TRBD2 (5 bases each). This CDR3 spans 16 amino acids. Trimming cost V 4 bases and J 2 bases, with 18 bases left between them. Germline V gene sequence: CDR1 LNHDA, CDR2 SQIVND (reference sequence). The CDR3 DNA reads as TGTGCCAGTAGTACCTACTTCGGGGACCAAACCTACGAGCAGTACTTC. This sequence encodes CASSTYFGDQTYEQYF.

The chain is built from TRBV11-2 and TRBJ1-3, with unresolved D. The CDR3 totals 16 residues. Trimming removed 5 bases at V and 0 bases at J, with 14 bases between. Germline lookup yields CDR1 SGHAT and CDR2 FQNNGV. The CDR3 nucleotides read TGTGCCAGCAGCCGAAGCGAGGCACCCTCTGGAAACACCATATATTTT. Translating gives CASSRSEAPSGNTIYF.

The genes are TRBV7-2 and TRBJ1-1; D is perhaps TRBD1 (5 bases). Trimming pared 2 bases from V and 3 bases from J, leaving 13 bases between. CDR3 length equals 15 residues. Per the germline V gene, CDR1 is SGHTA and CDR2 is FQGNSA. DNA for the CDR3: TGTGCCAGCAGCTTATTCGGGGCTTACGACACTGAAGCTTTCTTT. Translated, it gives CASSLFGAYDTEAFF.

In nucleotides, the CDR3 is TGTGCCAGCAGCCAAGAGAGTCATGGCTACACCTTC. Its protein is CASSQESHGYTF. The chain carries TRBV3-1 (or the pseudogene TRBV3-2) and TRBJ1-2; D is unresolved. There are 12 residues in the CDR3. The germline gives CDR1 LGHDT, CDR2 YNNKEL (reference sequence). Trimming took 0 bases from V and 6 from J, leaving 5 bases between them.

On this clone: The same CDR3 can be traced to other DNA sequences in this sample. The J gene is TRBJ2-5, the V gene TRBV7-9; 12 nucleotides line up with TRBD2. Trimming cost V 2 bases and J 2 bases; bases outside gene matches: 3. Germline CDR1 and CDR2: SEHNR and FQNEAQ (reference sequence). The CDR3 extends over 16 amino acids. The CDR3 protein is CASSLMGLAGQETQYF. CDR3 in DNA: TGTGCCAGCAGCTTAATGGGACTAGCGGGTCAAGAGACCCAGTACTTC.

The chain recombines TRBV4-2 with TRBJ1-4; D perhaps matches TRBD1 (5 bases). V lost 0 bases, J lost 5 bases, and 10 bases lay in between. Germline V CDR1 and CDR2: LGHNA, YNFKEQ. This CDR3 region has 15 residues. CDR3 coding DNA: TGTGCCAGCAGCCAAGATTACGGGGCGAATGAAAAACTGTTTTTT. Protein: CASSQDYGANEKLFF.

The chain is built from TRBV3-1 (or the pseudogene TRBV3-2) and TRBJ2-7; D is perhaps TRBD2 (6 bases). With 1 base removed from V and 2 bases from J, the gap between germline ends came to 27 bases. CDR3 length equals 20 residues. Looked up from germline, CDR1 is LGHDT and CDR2 is YNNKEL (reference sequence). The CDR3 loop is CASSQAHEAGRLKSAYEQYF. As DNA, the CDR3 is TGTGCCAGCAGCCAAGCCCACGAGGCGGGGAGGCTAAAAAGTGCCTACGAGCAGTACTTC.

This clone is labeled medium-sized. The chain combines TRBV2 with TRBJ2-5; TRBD1 might be the D (6 bases). The V end lost 3 bases, the J end lost 1 base, and 12 bases lay between the germline ends. Germline-derived CDR1 and CDR2 are SNHLY and FYNNEI. The CDR3 spans 15 residues. The CDR3 loop is CASSDDQGGQETQYF. Here the CDR3 DNA reads TGTGCCAGCAGTGATGACCAAGGGGGCCAAGAGACCCAGTACTTC.

This clone was recorded once. This sequence joins TRBV4-3 and TRBJ2-1; 9 bases line up with TRBD1. This CDR3 has 15 residues. Losses at the gene ends were 1 base for V and 2 bases for J; bases not matched to a gene: 0. CDR1 and CDR2 from the germline V gene are LGHNA and YSLEER. CDR3 nucleotide sequence: TGCGCCAGCAGCCAAGGACAGGGGGCCTACAATGAGCAGTTCTTC. Encoded protein: CASSQGQGAYNEQFF.

V is TRBV28 and J is TRBJ2-3; D is possibly TRBD1 or TRBD2 (5 bases each). The CDR3 has 17 amino acids. V was shortened by 2 bases and J by 1 base, with 16 bases between the two germline ends. Germline values: CDR1 MDHEN, CDR2 SYDVKM. CDR3 bases: TGTGCCAGCAGTTTACCCCAGCGGACAACCCGCACAGATACGCAGTATTTT. It encodes CASSLPQRTTRTDTQYF.

There are a few counts of this clone. The chain joins TRBV29-1 to TRBJ1-2; D is unclear. This CDR3 is 10 amino acids long. Between the trimmed V and J ends, which lost 0 bases and 8 bases, there was a span of 4 bases. The germline V gene has CDR1 SQVTM and CDR2 ANQGSEA. The CDR3 reads CSVEEGGYTF. CDR3 nucleotides: TGCAGCGTTGAAGAGGGCGGCTACACCTTC.

This chain uses TRBV5-1 with TRBJ1-4, with 7 bases fitting TRBD1. The CDR3 runs to 16 residues. With 4 bases clipped from V and 3 bases from J, the junction kept 9 bases outside the gene matches. Germline values: CDR1 SGHRS, CDR2 YFSETQ. This chain's CDR3 is CASSVTGTAPNEKLFF. The CDR3 coding sequence is TGCGCCAGCAGCGTAACCGGGACAGCTCCTAATGAAAAACTGTTTTTT.

This rearrangement joins TRBV28 to TRBJ2-1, with D uncertain. The CDR3 contains 14 residues. Germline V lookup: CDR1 MDHEN, CDR2 SYDVKM. V lost 6 bases and J 7 bases, leaving 16 bases between the germline ends. In DNA form, the CDR3 reads TGTGCCAGCAGCACAACGGACCGCCAGAATGAGCAGTTCTTC. The encoded protein is CASSTTDRQNEQFF.

The chain joins TRBV7-2 to TRBJ2-7; D is perhaps TRBD2 (6 bases). Trimming cost V 1 base and J 5 bases, with 15 bases left between them. Germline V gene sequence: CDR1 SGHTA, CDR2 FQGNSA. This CDR3 has 15 residues. In nucleotides, the CDR3 is TGTGCCAGCAGCTTAGTAATCGGGGGTTGGGACGAGCAGTACTTC. Translated: CASSLVIGGWDEQYF.

The genes are TRBV4-1 and TRBJ2-1; D gene unclear. From germline, CDR1 is MGHRA and CDR2 YSYEKL. The CDR3 has 15 amino acids. Trimming removed 1 base at V and 0 bases at J, with 7 bases between. CDR3 sequence reads: CASSQGRVSYNEQFF. DNA for the CDR3: TGCGCCAGCAGCCAAGGCCGGGTCTCCTACAATGAGCAGTTCTTC.

There are a few counts of this clone. J is TRBJ1-1 and V is TRBV6-2 or TRBV6-3; D uncertain. Germline V gene lookup returns CDR1 MNHEY and CDR2 SVGEGT. This CDR3 region has 15 residues. Trimming shortened V by 2 bases and J by 4 bases, and 14 bases separated the two germline ends. The CDR3 nucleotides are TGTGCCAGCAGTTACAGCCCCCAGGTTCGCACTGAAGCTTTCTTT. Its translation is CASSYSPQVRTEAFF.

V gene TRBV19 combines with J gene TRBJ2-7, with 7 positions matching TRBD1. Germline CDR1 LNHDA, CDR2 SQIVND (reference sequence). The CDR3 is 13 residues long. With V trimmed by 6 bases and J by 3 bases, 5 bases remained unmatched. CDR3 in amino acids: CASRNTGDYEQYF. DNA of the CDR3: TGTGCCAGTAGAAATACAGGGGACTACGAGCAGTACTTC.

The chain links TRBV6-2 or TRBV6-3 to TRBJ2-7; a weak D match, TRBD1 (5 bases). V was pared by 5 bases and J by 6 bases, with 8 bases between. The CDR3 runs to 11 residues. The V gene's germline CDR1 is MNHEY and CDR2 SVGEGT. CDR3 protein: CASSDSVEQYF. In nucleotides, the CDR3 is TGTGCCAGCAGTGACAGTGTCGAGCAGTACTTC.

This sequence joins TRBV5-1 and TRBJ2-5; tentative D call: TRBD2 (6 bases). Germline CDR1 and CDR2: SGHRS and YFSETQ. V shed 5 bases and J shed 7 bases, with 15 bases lying between them. This CDR3 contains 13 residues. The CDR3 DNA reads as TGCGCCAGCAGTCCGGGGCTGCGGGGGACCCAGTACTTC. Its protein product is CASSPGLRGTQYF.

V gene TRBV4-1 combines with J gene TRBJ1-6; the D is unclear. This CDR3 spans 14 amino acids. The V end was cut by 0 bases, the J end by 7 bases, with 7 bases between. Germline V CDR1 and CDR2: MGHRA, YSYEKL. This chain's CDR3 is CASSQEIGNSPLHF. The CDR3 DNA sequence: TGCGCCAGCAGCCAAGAAATAGGGAATTCACCCCTCCACTTT.

V is TRBV5-4 and J is TRBJ1-3; D is unclear. V lost 3 bases, J lost 1 base, and 11 bases lay in between. Germline V gene data show CDR1 as SGHNT and CDR2 as YYREEE (reference sequence). The CDR3 is made up of 15 amino acids. The CDR3 region is CASSSDRESGNTIYF. CDR3 bases: TGTGCCAGCAGCTCTGACCGAGAGTCTGGAAACACCATATATTTT.

This clone was found many times. The chain joins TRBV5-1 to TRBJ2-5; D is possibly TRBD1 (6 bases). This CDR3 spans 17 amino acids. Trimming removed 0 bases at V and 2 bases at J, with 17 bases between. Per the germline V gene, CDR1 is SGHRS and CDR2 is YFSETQ. The DNA of the CDR3 is TGCGCCAGCAGCTTGGACCGAACAGGGTTAGGACAAGAGACCCAGTACTTC. It specifies CASSLDRTGLGQETQYF. The full variable domain, rest sourced from reference TRBV5-1 and TRBJ2-5, is KAGVTQTPRYLIKTRGQQVTLSCSPISGHRSVSWYQQTPGQGLQFLFEYFSETQRNKGNFPGRFSGRQFSNSRSEMNVSTLELGDSALYLCASSLDRTGLGQETQYFGPGTRLLVL.